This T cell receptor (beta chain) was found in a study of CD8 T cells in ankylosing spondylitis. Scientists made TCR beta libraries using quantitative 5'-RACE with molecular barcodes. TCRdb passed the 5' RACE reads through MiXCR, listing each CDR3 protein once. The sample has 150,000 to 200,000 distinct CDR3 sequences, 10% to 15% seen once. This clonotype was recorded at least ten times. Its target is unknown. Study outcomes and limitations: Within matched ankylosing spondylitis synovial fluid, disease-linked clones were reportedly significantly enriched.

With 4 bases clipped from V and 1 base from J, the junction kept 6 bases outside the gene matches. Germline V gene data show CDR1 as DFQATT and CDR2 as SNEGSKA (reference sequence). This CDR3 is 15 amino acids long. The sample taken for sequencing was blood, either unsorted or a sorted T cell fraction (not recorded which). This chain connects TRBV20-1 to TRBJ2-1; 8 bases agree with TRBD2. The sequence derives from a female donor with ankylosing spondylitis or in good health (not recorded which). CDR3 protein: CSANYGLASYNEQFF. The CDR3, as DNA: TGCAGTGCTAACTATGGACTAGCTTCCTACAATGAGCAGTTCTTC.